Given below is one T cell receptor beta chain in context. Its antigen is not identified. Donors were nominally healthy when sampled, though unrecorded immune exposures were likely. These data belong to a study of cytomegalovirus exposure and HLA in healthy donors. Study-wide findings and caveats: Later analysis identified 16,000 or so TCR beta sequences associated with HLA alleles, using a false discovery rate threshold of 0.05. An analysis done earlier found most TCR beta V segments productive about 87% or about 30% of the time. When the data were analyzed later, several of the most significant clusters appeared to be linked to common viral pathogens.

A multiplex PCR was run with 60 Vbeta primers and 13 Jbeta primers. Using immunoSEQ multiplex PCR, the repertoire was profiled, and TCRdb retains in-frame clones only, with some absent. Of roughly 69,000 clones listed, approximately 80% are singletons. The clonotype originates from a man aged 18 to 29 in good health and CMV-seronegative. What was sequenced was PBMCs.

In DNA, the CDR3 is TGTGCCAGCTCACTTCAGGGTCGATACGCTGAAGCTTTCTTT. This codes for CASSLQGRYAEAFF. This rearrangement joins TRBV18 to TRBJ1-1; D might be TRBD1 (5 bases). Germline V lookup: CDR1 KGHSH, CDR2 LQKENI. There are 14 residues in the CDR3. V dropped 4 bases and J dropped 6 bases, with 15 bases sitting between them. The full variable domain, its missing parts supplied by reference TRBV18 and TRBJ1-1, is NAGVMQNPRHLVRRRGQEARLRCSPMKGHSHVYWYRQLPEEGLKFMVYLQKENIIDESGMPKERFSAEFPKEGPSILRIQQVVRGDSAAYFCASSLQGRYAEAFFGQGTRLTVV.